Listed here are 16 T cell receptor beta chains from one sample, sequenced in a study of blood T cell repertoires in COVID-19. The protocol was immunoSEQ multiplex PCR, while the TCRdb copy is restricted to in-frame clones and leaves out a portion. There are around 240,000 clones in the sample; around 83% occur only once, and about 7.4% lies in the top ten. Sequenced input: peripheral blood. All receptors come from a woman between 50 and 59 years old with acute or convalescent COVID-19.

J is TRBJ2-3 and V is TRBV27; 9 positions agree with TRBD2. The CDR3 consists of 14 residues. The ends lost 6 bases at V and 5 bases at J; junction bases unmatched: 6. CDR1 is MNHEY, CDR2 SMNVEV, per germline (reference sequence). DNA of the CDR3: TGTGCCAGCAGGTTAGCGGGAGCGGTAGATACGCAGTATTTT. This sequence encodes CASRLAGAVDTQYF.

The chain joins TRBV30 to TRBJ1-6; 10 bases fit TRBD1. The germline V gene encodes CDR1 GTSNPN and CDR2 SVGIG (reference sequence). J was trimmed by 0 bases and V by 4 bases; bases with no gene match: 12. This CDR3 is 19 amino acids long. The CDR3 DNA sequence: TGTGCCTGGAATGTAGTCTTCGGGACAGGGGACTCCTATAATTCACCCCTCCACTTT. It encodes CAWNVVFGTGDSYNSPLHF.

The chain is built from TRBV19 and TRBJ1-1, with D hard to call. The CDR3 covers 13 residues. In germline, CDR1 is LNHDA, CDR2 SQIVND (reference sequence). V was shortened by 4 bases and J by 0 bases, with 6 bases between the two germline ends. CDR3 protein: CASSTPMNTEAFF. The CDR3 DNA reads TGTGCCAGTAGTACCCCCATGAACACTGAAGCTTTCTTT.

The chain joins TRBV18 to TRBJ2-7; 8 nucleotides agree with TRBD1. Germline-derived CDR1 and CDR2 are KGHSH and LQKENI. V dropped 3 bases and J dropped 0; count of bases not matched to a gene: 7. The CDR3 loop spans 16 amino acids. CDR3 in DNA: TGTGCCAGCTCACCCCGTACAGGGGGAAGCTCCTACGAGCAGTACTTC. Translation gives CASSPRTGGSSYEQYF.

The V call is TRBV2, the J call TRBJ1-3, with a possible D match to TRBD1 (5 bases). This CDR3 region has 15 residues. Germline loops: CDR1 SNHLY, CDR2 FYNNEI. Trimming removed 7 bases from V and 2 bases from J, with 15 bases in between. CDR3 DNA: TGTGCCAGCACCGAACAGGAAGGGACTGGAAACACCATATATTTT. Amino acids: CASTEQEGTGNTIYF.

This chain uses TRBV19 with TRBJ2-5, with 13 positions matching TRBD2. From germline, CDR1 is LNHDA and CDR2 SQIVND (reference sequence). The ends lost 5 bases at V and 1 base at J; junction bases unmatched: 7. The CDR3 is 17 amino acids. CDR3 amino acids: CASSLGLAGLTQETQYF. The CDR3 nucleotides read TGTGCCAGTAGTTTGGGACTAGCGGGACTGACCCAAGAGACCCAGTACTTC.

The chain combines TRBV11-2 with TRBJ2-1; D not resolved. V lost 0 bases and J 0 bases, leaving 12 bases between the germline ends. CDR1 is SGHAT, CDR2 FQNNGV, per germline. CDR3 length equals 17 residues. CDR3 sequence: CASSLEVYRNSYNEQFF. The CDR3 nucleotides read TGTGCCAGCAGCTTAGAGGTTTACAGAAACTCCTACAATGAGCAGTTCTTC. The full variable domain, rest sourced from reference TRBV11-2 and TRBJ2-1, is EAGVAQSPRYKIIEKRQSVAFWCNPISGHATLYWYQQILGQGPKLLIQFQNNGVVDDSQLPKDRFSAERLKGVDSTLKIQPAKLEDSAVYLCASSLEVYRNSYNEQFFGPGTRLTVL.

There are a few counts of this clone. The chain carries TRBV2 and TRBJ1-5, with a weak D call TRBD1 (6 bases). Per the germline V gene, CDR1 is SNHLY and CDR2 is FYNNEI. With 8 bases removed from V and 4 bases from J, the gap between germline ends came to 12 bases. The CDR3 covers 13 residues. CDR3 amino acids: CASRRTGNQPQHF. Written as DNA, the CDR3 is TGTGCCAGCCGACGTACAGGGAATCAGCCCCAGCATTTT.

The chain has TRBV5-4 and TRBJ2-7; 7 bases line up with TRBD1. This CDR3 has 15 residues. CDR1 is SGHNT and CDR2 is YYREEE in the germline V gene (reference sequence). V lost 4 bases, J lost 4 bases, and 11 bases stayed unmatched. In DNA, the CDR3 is TGTGCCAGCAGCGAATCTCCGGGACAGCAGTACGAGCAGTACTTC. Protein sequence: CASSESPGQQYEQYF.

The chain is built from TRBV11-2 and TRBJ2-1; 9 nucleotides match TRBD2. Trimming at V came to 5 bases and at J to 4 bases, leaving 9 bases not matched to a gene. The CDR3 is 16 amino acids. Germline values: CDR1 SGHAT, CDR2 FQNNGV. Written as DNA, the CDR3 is TGTGCCAGCAGCCGACTCCCTAGCGGGACTTACAATGAGCAGTTCTTC. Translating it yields CASSRLPSGTYNEQFF.

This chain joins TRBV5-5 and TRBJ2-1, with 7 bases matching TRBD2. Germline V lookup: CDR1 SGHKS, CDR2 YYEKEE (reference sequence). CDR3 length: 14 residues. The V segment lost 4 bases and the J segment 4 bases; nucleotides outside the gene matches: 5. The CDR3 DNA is TGTGCCAGCAGCGGGGGGGACTTATACAATGAGCAGTTCTTC. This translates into CASSGGDLYNEQFF.

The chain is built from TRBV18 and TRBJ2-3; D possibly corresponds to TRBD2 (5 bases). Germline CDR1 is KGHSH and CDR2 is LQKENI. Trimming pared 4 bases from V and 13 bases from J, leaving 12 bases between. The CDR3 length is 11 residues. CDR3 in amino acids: CASSRGSSKYF. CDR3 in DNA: TGTGCCAGCTCACGAGGGTCTAGCAAGTATTTT.

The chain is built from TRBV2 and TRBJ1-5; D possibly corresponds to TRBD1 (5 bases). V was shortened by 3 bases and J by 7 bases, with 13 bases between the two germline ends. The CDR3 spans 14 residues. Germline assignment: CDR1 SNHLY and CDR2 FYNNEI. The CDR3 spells CASSDVRVGQPQHF. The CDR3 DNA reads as TGTGCCAGCAGTGACGTCAGGGTAGGACAGCCCCAGCATTTT.

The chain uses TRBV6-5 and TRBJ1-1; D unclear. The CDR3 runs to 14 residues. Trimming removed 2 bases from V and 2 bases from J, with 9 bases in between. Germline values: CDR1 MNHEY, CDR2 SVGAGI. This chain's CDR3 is CASSYTAGNTEAFF. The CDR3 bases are TGTGCCAGCAGTTACACAGCAGGTAACACTGAAGCTTTCTTT.

The CDR3 coding sequence is TGTGCCAGCAGCCTTGACAGGGACTACGAGCAGTACTTC. Encoded protein: CASSLDRDYEQYF. J is TRBJ2-7 and V is TRBV3-1 (or the pseudogene TRBV3-2); 7 bases are shared with TRBD1. Germline V gene sequence: CDR1 LGHDT, CDR2 YNNKEL (reference sequence). Unmatched junction bases numbered 3, after V lost 4 bases and J lost 3 bases. The CDR3 has 13 residues.

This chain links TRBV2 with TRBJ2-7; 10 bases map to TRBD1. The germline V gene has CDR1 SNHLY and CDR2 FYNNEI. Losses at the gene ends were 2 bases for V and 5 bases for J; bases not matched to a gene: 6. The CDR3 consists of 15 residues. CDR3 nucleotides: TGTGCCAGCAGTGAACAGGACAGGGGGAGAGACGAGCAGTACTTC. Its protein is CASSEQDRGRDEQYF.